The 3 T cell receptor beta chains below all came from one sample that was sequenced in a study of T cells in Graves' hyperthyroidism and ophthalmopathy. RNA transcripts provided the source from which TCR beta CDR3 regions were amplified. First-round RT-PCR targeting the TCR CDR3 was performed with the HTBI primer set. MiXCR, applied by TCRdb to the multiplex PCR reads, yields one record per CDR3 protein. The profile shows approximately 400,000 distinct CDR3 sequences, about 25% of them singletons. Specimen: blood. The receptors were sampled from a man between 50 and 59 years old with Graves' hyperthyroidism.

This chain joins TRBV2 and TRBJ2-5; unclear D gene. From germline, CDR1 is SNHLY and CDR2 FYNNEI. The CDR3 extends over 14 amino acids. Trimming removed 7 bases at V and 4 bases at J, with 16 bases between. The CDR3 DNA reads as TGTGCCAGCATGGTAACAGTGTCAGGAGAGACCCAGTACTTC. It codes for CASMVTVSGETQYF.

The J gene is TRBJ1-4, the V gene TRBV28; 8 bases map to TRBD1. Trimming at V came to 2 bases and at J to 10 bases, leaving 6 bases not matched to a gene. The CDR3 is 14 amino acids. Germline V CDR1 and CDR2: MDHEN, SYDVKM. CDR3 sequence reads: CASSLQGAGGKLFF. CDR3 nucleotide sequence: TGTGCCAGCAGTTTACAGGGGGCGGGAGGAAAACTGTTTTTT.

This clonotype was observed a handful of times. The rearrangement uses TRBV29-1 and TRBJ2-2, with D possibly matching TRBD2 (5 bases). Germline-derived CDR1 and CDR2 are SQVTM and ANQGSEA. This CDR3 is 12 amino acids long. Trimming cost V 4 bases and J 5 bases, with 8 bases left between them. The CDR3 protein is CSVVGETGELFF. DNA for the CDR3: TGCAGCGTTGTTGGGGAGACCGGGGAGCTGTTTTTT.